This entry concerns a single TCR beta chain. Its antigen is unidentified. Through template switching, a universal primer site was introduced, and the cDNA contained unique molecular identifiers. TCRdb independently ran MiXCR on the 5' RACE reads; one entry per CDR3 protein. Seen here are hundreds of thousands of distinct CDR3 sequences, 8.6% observed once, and the top ten hold approximately 0.94%. This record comes from a study of identical twins. Study results and caveats: Whereas memory repertoires showed no such difference, abundant cord blood beta clonotypes carried fewer insertions. Rather than following the same donors, the conclusions depended on cross-sectional statistical analysis.

The CDR3 runs 18 residues. Germline CDR1 and CDR2: LGHDT and YNNKEL (reference sequence). V shed 1 base and J 5 bases; nucleotides not matched to a gene: 16. The data were also submitted as part of a second study, on yellow fever vaccine responses in identical twins.

The sequence was obtained from a woman between 18 and 29 years old in good health. Material: PBMCs. This sequence joins TRBV3-1 and TRBJ2-7; 8 bases match TRBD2. CDR3 region: CASSQGASGHRREDEQYF. CDR3 bases: TGTGCCAGCAGCCAAGGGGCTAGCGGGCACCGCCGGGAGGACGAGCAGTACTTC.